This T cell receptor beta chain was observed in a study of blood T cell repertoires in COVID-19. Assay: immunoSEQ multiplex PCR; the TCRdb copy retains only in-frame clones and omits some. This table holds approximately 410,000 clones, 80% to 90% found once. The length of the CDR3 is 12 residues. V was clipped by 2 bases and J by 6 bases, with 7 bases between them. The chain employs TRBV12-3 or TRBV12-4 and TRBJ1-2; D gene ambiguous. The sequencing input was peripheral blood. This clonotype originated in a woman aged 30 to 39 with active or convalescent COVID-19. CDR3: CASSLRADGYTF. In DNA, the CDR3 is TGTGCCAGCAGTTTACGAGCCGATGGCTACACCTTC.